The subject of this entry is one T cell receptor (beta chain). Sequenced by immunoSEQ multiplex PCR; TCRdb stores in-frame clones only, minus some. In the table there are 80,000 to 95,000 clones, 90% to 96% of which are singletons. This sample is drawn from a study of technical replicates of blood from a few donors. Germline V CDR1 and CDR2: SGHRS, YFSETQ. With 4 bases clipped from V and 2 bases from J, the junction kept 5 bases outside the gene matches. This CDR3 has 15 residues. The sequenced material came from T cells isolated from PBMCs. This sequence was found in a human donor in good health. The chain employs TRBV5-1 and TRBJ2-3; 9 bases are a match to TRBD2. As DNA, the CDR3 is TGCGCCAGCAGCCCCGGGACTAGCATCACAGATACGCAGTATTTT. This encodes CASSPGTSITDTQYF.